This is a list of T cell receptor beta chains from one sample in a study of CD8+ T cells in alopecia areata. The method was immunoSEQ multiplex PCR; TCRdb's version includes in-frame clones alone and lacks a portion of them. The repertoire holds 120,000 or so clones, with around 63% as singletons. Specimen: CD4+ T cells sorted from blood, collected at week 4, from a patient treated with tofacitinib. The receptors here all came from a human donor with alopecia areata. The CDR3 runs from the conserved cysteine through the conserved F or W. The D gene is left open where the match is weak. A row's size may be missing; if present it is once, few, many or a size class.

D gene	V gene	J gene	clone size	CDR3 protein	CDR3 DNA
-	TRBV6-5	TRBJ2-3	-	CASTFLDTQYF	TGTGCCAGCACTTTCTTGGATACGCAGTATTTT
-	TRBV30	TRBJ1-5	-	CAWSEPRGPLSASQHF	TGTGCCTGGAGTGAACCTCGGGGTCCTTTATCAGCGAGTCAGCATTTT
-	TRBV6-5	TRBJ2-7	-	CASSSQIRDEQYF	TGTGCCAGCAGTTCCCAAATTCGAGACGAGCAGTACTTC
-	TRBV13	TRBJ2-5	-	CASNHLAKAQETQYF	TGTGCCAGCAACCACCTGGCCAAGGCCCAAGAGACCCAGTACTTC
-	TRBV6-5	TRBJ2-3	-	CASSSALSTDTQYF	TGTGCCAGCAGTTCCGCTCTTTCAACAGATACGCAGTATTTT
TRBD1	TRBV29-1	TRBJ1-2	few	CSVRDRGANYGYTF	TGCAGCGTCCGGGACAGGGGAGCTAACTATGGCTACACCTTC
TRBD2	TRBV4-1	TRBJ2-3	-	CASSRIPLAGGGDTQYF	TGCGCCAGCAGCCGGATACCTCTAGCGGGAGGTGGAGATACGCAGTATTTT
TRBD1	TRBV4-1	TRBJ2-7	-	CASSQGLGTGLYEQYF	TGCGCCAGCAGCCAAGGCCTTGGGACAGGGCTTTACGAGCAGTACTTC
TRBD1	TRBV7-9	TRBJ1-4	-	CASSLQGASLEKLFF	TGTGCCAGCAGCTTACAGGGGGCGTCCCTTGAAAAACTGTTTTTT
-	TRBV7-9	TRBJ2-5	-	CASSPSDAGARTQYF	TGTGCCAGCAGCCCAAGCGATGCCGGGGCGCGGACCCAGTACTTC
TRBD1	TRBV27	TRBJ2-7	-	CASRDRAYEQYF	TGTGCCAGCCGCGACAGGGCCTACGAGCAGTACTTC
TRBD1	TRBV15	TRBJ1-2	few	CATSRGQGHTF	TGTGCCACCAGCAGGGGACAGGGCCACACCTTC
TRBD2	TRBV29-1	TRBJ2-1	few	CSVLGLAGGNNEQFF	TGCAGCGTCCTGGGACTAGCGGGAGGGAACAATGAGCAGTTCTTC
TRBD2	TRBV5-1	TRBJ2-1	-	CASSRSGSSYNEQFF	TGCGCCAGCAGCCGTAGCGGGAGCTCCTACAATGAGCAGTTCTTC
-	TRBV5-1	TRBJ2-3	few	CASSSSGTDTQYF	TGCGCCAGCAGCAGCTCCGGCACAGATACGCAGTATTTT
-	TRBV9	TRBJ2-3	-	CASSVEADTQYF	TGTGCCAGCAGCGTAGAAGCAGATACGCAGTATTTT
TRBD1	TRBV6-5	TRBJ1-2	few	CASSYSVTGDYGYTF	TGTGCCAGCAGTTACTCGGTGACAGGGGACTATGGCTACACCTTC
TRBD2	TRBV5-1	TRBJ2-5	few	CASSPDASGTPGETQYF	TGCGCCAGCAGCCCTGATGCTAGCGGGACTCCCGGAGAGACCCAGTACTTC
TRBD2	TRBV5-6	TRBJ2-7	-	CASGLAGTYEQYF	TGTGCCAGCGGACTAGCGGGAACCTACGAGCAGTACTTC
TRBD1	TRBV5-1	TRBJ1-1	-	CASSLDQGQGTEAFF	TGCGCCAGCAGCTTGGACCAGGGACAGGGAACTGAAGCTTTCTTT
TRBD2	TRBV30	TRBJ2-7	-	CAWSVRGRAWRNEQYF	TGTGCCTGGAGTGTACGCGGGAGGGCCTGGAGGAACGAGCAGTACTTC
TRBD2	TRBV4-1	TRBJ2-5	-	CASSLSGLAGVETQYF	TGCGCCAGCAGCCTCTCGGGACTAGCGGGAGTAGAGACCCAGTACTTC
-	TRBV30	TRBJ2-7	-	CAWSLTPTGHEQYF	TGTGCCTGGAGCCTGACTCCGACAGGACACGAGCAGTACTTC
TRBD1	TRBV29-1	TRBJ2-3	once	CSAVGDRADTQYF	TGCAGCGCCGTTGGTGACAGGGCAGATACGCAGTATTTT
-	TRBV4-2	TRBJ1-6	-	CASSQARGNSPLHF	TGTGCCAGCAGCCAAGCACGGGGTAATTCACCCCTCCACTTT
-	TRBV29-1	TRBJ2-6	-	CSVGGEGVSGANVLTF	TGCAGCGTTGGGGGGGAAGGTGTCTCTGGGGCCAACGTCCTGACTTTC
-	TRBV7-2	TRBJ1-2	-	CASSLARGTAYGYTF	TGTGCCAGCAGCTTAGCGAGGGGGACGGCCTATGGCTACACCTTC
-	TRBV7-9	TRBJ2-1	-	CASSISYRDNEQFF	TGTGCCAGCAGCATATCCTACAGGGACAATGAGCAGTTCTTC
-	TRBV30	TRBJ2-2	-	CAWRALRVTGELFF	TGTGCCTGGAGAGCTCTGAGGGTAACCGGGGAGCTGTTTTTT
TRBD1	TRBV27	TRBJ1-6	-	CASSLDRESPLHF	TGTGCCAGCAGTTTAGACAGGGAATCACCCCTCCACTTT
-	TRBV25-1	TRBJ2-7	-	CASSIIGYEQYF	TGTGCCAGCAGTATAATCGGATACGAGCAGTACTTC
TRBD1	TRBV29-1	TRBJ2-7	-	CSVSAGGAGEQYF	TGCAGCGTCTCAGCAGGGGGCGCGGGCGAGCAGTACTTC
TRBD1	TRBV25-1	TRBJ1-2	-	CASSARTGVDGYTF	TGTGCCAGCAGTGCGCGGACAGGGGTCGATGGCTACACCTTC
-	TRBV7-9	TRBJ1-4	-	CASSLLGQVDEKLFF	TGTGCCAGCAGCTTGCTCGGGCAGGTTGATGAAAAACTGTTTTTT
-	TRBV15	TRBJ1-5	-	CATSQTLVTNQPQHF	TGTGCCACCAGCCAAACATTAGTGACCAATCAGCCCCAGCATTTT
-	TRBV2	TRBJ2-3	once	CASGGPTDTQYF	TGTGCCAGCGGGGGGCCCACAGATACGCAGTATTTT
-	TRBV5-4	TRBJ2-1	-	CASSFPASSYNEQFF	TGTGCCAGCAGCTTTCCGGCGAGCTCCTACAATGAGCAGTTCTTC
TRBD1	TRBV5-4	TRBJ1-2	-	CASRGTGSGYTF	TGTGCCAGCAGGGGGACAGGGAGTGGCTACACCTTC
-	TRBV27	TRBJ2-6	-	CASSSNSGANVLTF	TGTGCCAGCAGCTCAAACTCTGGGGCCAACGTCCTGACTTTC
-	TRBV5-1	TRBJ2-1	-	CASSLGAGWNNEQFF	TGCGCCAGCAGCTTGGGAGCGGGCTGGAACAATGAGCAGTTCTTC
TRBD1	TRBV29-1	TRBJ2-1	-	CSVRGPEQFF	TGCAGCGTGAGGGGGCCTGAGCAGTTCTTC
-	TRBV7-2	TRBJ1-2	-	CASSLDGGAGYGYTF	TGTGCCAGCAGCTTAGATGGGGGCGCTGGCTATGGCTACACCTTC
TRBD2	TRBV30	TRBJ2-1	-	CAWSIRGLAIYNEQFF	TGTGCCTGGAGTATACGAGGACTAGCGATCTACAATGAGCAGTTCTTC
TRBD1	TRBV30	TRBJ2-5	-	CAWNDRDIQETQYF	TGTGCCTGGAACGACAGGGATATCCAAGAGACCCAGTACTTC
-	TRBV20-1	TRBJ1-2	-	CSAREGGGYTF	TGCAGTGCTAGAGAGGGGGGTGGCTACACCTTC
-	TRBV30	TRBJ2-1	few	CAWSRGKSYNEQFF	TGTGCCTGGAGCCGGGGGAAGTCCTACAATGAGCAGTTCTTC
-	TRBV5-4	TRBJ2-5	-	CASSLGADQETQYF	TGTGCCAGCAGCTTGGGAGCGGATCAAGAGACCCAGTACTTC
TRBD1	TRBV19	TRBJ1-5	-	CASSNPGQHNQPQHF	TGTGCCAGTAGCAATCCGGGACAGCATAATCAGCCCCAGCATTTT
TRBD1	TRBV9	TRBJ1-2	-	CASSASPGQMTYGYTF	TGTGCCAGCAGCGCGTCCCCGGGACAGATGACATATGGCTACACCTTC
TRBD2	TRBV5-1	TRBJ2-1	-	CASSPSSGASDNEQFF	TGCGCCAGCAGCCCCTCTAGCGGGGCCTCGGACAATGAGCAGTTCTTC
-	TRBV7-9	TRBJ1-2	few	CASSLLGITF	TGTGCCAGCAGCTTATTGGGGATCACCTTC
TRBD2	TRBV29-1	TRBJ2-1	-	CSVVPLAEHNEQFF	TGCAGCGTTGTACCACTAGCGGAACACAATGAGCAGTTCTTC
-	TRBV5-6	TRBJ2-3	-	CASSLGREDTQYF	TGTGCCAGCAGCTTGGGTAGGGAAGATACGCAGTATTTT